This is a list of T cell receptor beta chains from one sample in a study of neurological immune-mediated disorders. Each CDR3 protein is one row after TCRdb ran MiXCR on the 5' RACE reads. The sample gives tens of thousands of distinct CDR3 sequences, 2% to 3% of which show up once; 0.9% to 1.4% is in the top ten. Sequencing was done on a sample of PBMCs. These receptors were collected from a woman aged 30 to 39 with multiple sclerosis. The CDR3 runs from the conserved cysteine through the conserved F or W. Fields, in order: clone size, V gene, J gene, D gene, CDR3 DNA, CDR3 protein. The D gene is left open where the match is weak. Only some rows state a clone size, as once, few, many or a class for expanded clones.

many,TRBV5-1,TRBJ2-1,TRBD2,TGCGCCAGCAGCTTACCTAGCGGGAGTTCCTACAATGAGCAGTTCTTC,CASSLPSGSSYNEQFF
few,TRBV7-2,TRBJ1-5,.,TGTGCCAGCAGCCCCAGGGGAAGCAATCAGCCCCAGCATTTT,CASSPRGSNQPQHF
many,TRBV5-6,TRBJ2-1,.,TGTGCCAGCAGCTTCCTACAGGGCGACGAGCAGTTCTTC,CASSFLQGDEQFF
many,TRBV21-1,TRBJ2-7,.,TGTGCCAGCAGCAAGGAGGAGTTC,CASSKEEF
many,TRBV29-1,TRBJ1-1,TRBD1,TGCAGCTCAGAGGGGGGACAGGGGCGCACTGAAGCTTTCTTT,CSSEGGQGRTEAFF
many,TRBV12-3/TRBV12-4,TRBJ2-7,TRBD2,TGTGCCAGCTCCGGGCTAGCGGGAGGAGAGCAGTACTTC,CASSGLAGGEQYF
many,TRBV5-6,TRBJ1-1,.,TGTGCCAGCAGCTTTCCCGGACGGAACACTGAAGCTTTCTTT,CASSFPGRNTEAFF
many,TRBV12-3/TRBV12-4,TRBJ1-1,TRBD1,TGTGCCAGCATCATTGGGGGGGGGACAGACCCTGAAGCTTTCTTT,CASIIGGGTDPEAFF
many,TRBV20-1,TRBJ2-7,.,TGCAGTGCTAACCTACTAATGCCCGGGACCCTCCTTTCCTACGAGCAGTACTTC,CSANLLMPGTLLSYEQYF
many,TRBV12-3/TRBV12-4,TRBJ1-1,.,TGTGCCAGCAGTTACGGCACTTTGAACACTGAAGCTTTCTTT,CASSYGTLNTEAFF
many,TRBV4-3,TRBJ1-2,.,TGCGCCAGCAGCCAAGATAGTGGGGTGAATCACTATGGCTACACCTTC,CASSQDSGVNHYGYTF
many,TRBV6-1,TRBJ2-7,TRBD2,TGTGCCAGCAGCCCGCCGTGGGGGAGCGGGAGCTCCTACGAGCAGTACTTC,CASSPPWGSGSSYEQYF
many,TRBV7-2,TRBJ2-5,.,TGTGCCAGCCCATATCCCCCGGAGGGGACCCAGTACTTC,CASPYPPEGTQYF
many,TRBV11-3,TRBJ2-1,.,TGTGCCAGCACCGCGAGTGTTAGGCGGGCCTACAATGAGCAGTTCTTC,CASTASVRRAYNEQFF
many,TRBV12-3/TRBV12-4,TRBJ2-7,.,TGTGCCAGCAGTTTCAGGGGCCACGAGCAGTACTTC,CASSFRGHEQYF
many,TRBV7-2,TRBJ2-7,.,TGTGCCAGCAGCAAGAGCGGGACAGGCCCCTACGAGCAGTACTTC,CASSKSGTGPYEQYF
many,TRBV6-2/TRBV6-3,TRBJ2-2,TRBD2,TGTGCCAGCATCCTAGCGGGAGTGGCCACCGGGGAGCTGTTTTTT,CASILAGVATGELFF
many,TRBV6-2/TRBV6-3,TRBJ1-1,.,TGTGCCAGCATCCTTTACCAGGGTTCAGGGAACACTGAAGCTTTCTTT,CASILYQGSGNTEAFF
many,TRBV7-3,TRBJ2-3,TRBD2,TGTGCCAGCAGCTCGGTAGCGGGAGCGCGAGATACGCAGTATTTT,CASSSVAGARDTQYF
many,TRBV6-5,TRBJ2-1,TRBD1,TGTGCCAGCAGTTACTCGACAGGGACCAATGAGCAGTTCTTC,CASSYSTGTNEQFF
many,TRBV20-1,TRBJ2-2,TRBD2,TGCAGGGATAAAGGACTAGCGGGATACACCGGGGAGCTGTTTTTT,CRDKGLAGYTGELFF
many,TRBV6-2/TRBV6-3,TRBJ2-7,TRBD2,TGTGCCAGCAGTTACCCCCCCTTCGTGGCGGGAGGAAAGTACTTC,CASSYPPFVAGGKYF
many,TRBV6-1,TRBJ2-7,TRBD1,TGTGCCAGCAGTCCTCAACAGGGGGCGTACGAGCAGTACTTC,CASSPQQGAYEQYF
many,TRBV7-2,TRBJ1-2,.,TGTGCCAGCAGATCGTCCCGGGACACTAACTATGGCTACACCTTC,CASRSSRDTNYGYTF
many,TRBV10-3,TRBJ2-1,.,TGTGCCATCAGTTGGAGAAGCTCCTACAATGAGCAGTTCTTC,CAISWRSSYNEQFF
.,TRBV18,TRBJ1-4,.,TGTGCCAGCTCATCCCAGGGAGCGAATGAAAAACTGTTTTTT,CASSSQGANEKLFF
many,TRBV5-4,TRBJ2-1,.,TGTGCCAGCAGCTTCTTTAGGGATGAGCAGTTCTTC,CASSFFRDEQFF
few,TRBV6-5,TRBJ2-7,TRBD2,TGTGCCAGCAGTTACTCGGGGCCTAGAACTAGCGGACGGTCCTACGAGCAGTACTTC,CASSYSGPRTSGRSYEQYF
many,TRBV20-1,TRBJ2-1,.,TGCAGTGCTATCGACCTAGCAGAAGAGCAGTTCTTC,CSAIDLAEEQFF
many,TRBV14,TRBJ1-5,.,TGTGCCAGCAGCCAAGGAACGGGGTATCAGCCCCAGCATTTT,CASSQGTGYQPQHF
many,TRBV20-1,TRBJ1-2,.,TGCAGTGCTAACGGGCACTATGGCTACACCTTC,CSANGHYGYTF
many,TRBV20-1,TRBJ2-1,TRBD2,TGCAGTGCGCACCCGGGGACTAGCGGAAATGAGCAGTTCTTC,CSAHPGTSGNEQFF
.,TRBV3-1,TRBJ1-1,TRBD1,TGTGCCAGCAGCCGCGGGACAGCGGCCACTGAAGCTTTCTTT,CASSRGTAATEAFF